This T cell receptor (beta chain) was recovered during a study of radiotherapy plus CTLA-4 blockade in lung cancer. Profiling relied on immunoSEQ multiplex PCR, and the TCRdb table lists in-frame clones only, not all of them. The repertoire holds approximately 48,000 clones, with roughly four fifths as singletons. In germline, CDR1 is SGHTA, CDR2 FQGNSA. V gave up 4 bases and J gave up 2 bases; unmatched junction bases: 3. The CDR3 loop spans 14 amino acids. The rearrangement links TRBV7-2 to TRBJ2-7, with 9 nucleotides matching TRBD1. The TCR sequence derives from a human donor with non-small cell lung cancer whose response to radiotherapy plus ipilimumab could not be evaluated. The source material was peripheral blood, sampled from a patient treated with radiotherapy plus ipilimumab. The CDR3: CASSSQGATYEQYF. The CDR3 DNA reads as TGTGCCAGCAGCTCACAGGGGGCTACCTACGAGCAGTACTTC. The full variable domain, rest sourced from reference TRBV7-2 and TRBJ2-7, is GAGVSQSPSNKVTEKGKDVELRCDPISGHTALYWYRQSLGQGLEFLIYFQGNSAPDKSGLPSDRFSAERTGGSVSTLTIQRTQQEDSAVYLCASSSQGATYEQYFGPGTRLTVT.